This entry lists 25 T cell receptor beta chains sequenced from one sample in a study of T cell responses to AZD1222 COVID-19 vaccine. Profiled with immunoSEQ multiplex PCR; TCRdb holds only in-frame clones, not every one. The table shows 150,000 to 170,000 clones, with roughly 90% occurring only once. The sequencing used peripheral blood, collected on day 0 of AZD1222 vaccination. These TCRs come from an adult in good health.

The V call is TRBV18, the J call TRBJ2-5, with no clear D. Trimming pared 2 bases from V and 1 base from J, leaving 8 bases between. The CDR3 length is 14 residues. Germline CDR1 reads KGHSH; CDR2 reads LQKENI. The CDR3 spells CASSPTPRQETQYF. The CDR3 coding sequence is TGTGCCAGCTCACCAACCCCACGCCAAGAGACCCAGTACTTC.

The rearrangement links TRBV5-1 to TRBJ2-7; 9 nucleotides match TRBD2. The germline V gene encodes CDR1 SGHRS and CDR2 YFSETQ. V was clipped by 2 bases and J by 1 base; unmatched bases: 10. The CDR3 contains 17 residues. The CDR3 here is CASSFARGSGRSYEQYF. In DNA, the CDR3 is TGCGCCAGCAGCTTTGCCCGCGGTAGCGGGAGATCCTACGAGCAGTACTTC.

This chain links TRBV6-5 with TRBJ1-1; TRBD1 is a possible D gene (5 bases). This CDR3 region has 11 residues. The V end lost 5 bases, the J end lost 9 bases, and 10 bases lay between the germline ends. Germline lookup yields CDR1 MNHEY and CDR2 SVGAGI. The CDR3 reads CASSRGPQAFF. The CDR3 DNA reads as TGTGCCAGCAGTAGGGGCCCACAAGCTTTCTTT.

The chain uses TRBV13 and TRBJ2-2, with 8 bases lining up with TRBD1. In germline, CDR1 is PRHDT, CDR2 FYEKMQ (reference sequence). CDR3 size: 15 residues. V lost 4 bases to trimming and J lost 5 bases; unmatched junction nucleotides: 6. This chain's CDR3 is CASSSDRGLTGELFF. In nucleotides, the CDR3 is TGTGCCAGCAGCTCCGACAGGGGCTTAACCGGGGAGCTGTTTTTT.

This clone was found once. V and J are TRBV9 and TRBJ2-7; D might be TRBD1 or TRBD2, each matching 5 bases. Germline V lookup: CDR1 SGDLS, CDR2 YYNGEE. Between the trimmed V and J ends, which lost 4 bases and 2 bases, there was a span of 13 bases. The CDR3 contains 14 residues. CDR3 loop: CASSFNQGPYEQYF. The CDR3 bases are TGTGCCAGCAGCTTCAACCAGGGACCCTACGAGCAGTACTTC.

This chain connects TRBV9 to TRBJ2-7; 12 bases are shared with TRBD2. The CDR3 runs to 16 residues. With 0 bases clipped from V and 2 bases from J, the junction kept 3 bases outside the gene matches. The germline gives CDR1 SGDLS, CDR2 YYNGEE. For the CDR3, the DNA is TGTGCCAGCAGCGTAGGACTAGCGGGAGCTGCCTACGAGCAGTACTTC. Translating gives CASSVGLAGAAYEQYF.

The chain combines TRBV15 with TRBJ2-7, with 9 bases fitting TRBD1. V dropped 4 bases and J dropped 2; count of bases not matched to a gene: 3. The CDR3 sequence is 14 residues long. Germline V gene lookup returns CDR1 LNHNV and CDR2 YYDKDF (reference sequence). CDR3 amino acids: CATSMGQGAYEQYF. Written as DNA, the CDR3 is TGTGCCACCAGCATGGGACAGGGAGCCTACGAGCAGTACTTC.

This rearrangement joins TRBV12-5 to TRBJ1-1, with D maybe TRBD1 (5 bases). V was clipped by 6 bases and J by 1 base, with 12 bases between them. Germline V gene sequence: CDR1 LGHNT, CDR2 FRNRAP. The CDR3 loop spans 14 amino acids. The CDR3 sequence is CASGLPTENTEAFF. The CDR3 nucleotides read TGTGCTAGTGGACTCCCGACAGAGAACACTGAAGCTTTCTTT.

The chain links TRBV29-1 to TRBJ1-3; no clear D gene. The CDR3 has 13 residues. V was clipped by 7 bases and J by 0 bases, with 10 bases between them. Germline CDR1 is SQVTM and CDR2 is ANQGSEA. CDR3 sequence (DNA): TGCAGCGGAGGAGCGAGCTCTGGAAACACCATATATTTT. Amino acid sequence: CSGGASSGNTIYF.

V is TRBV18 and J is TRBJ1-6, with D possibly matching TRBD1 (6 bases). This CDR3 comprises 15 residues. V gave up 0 bases and J gave up 7 bases, with 10 bases separating them. Germline V gene lookup returns CDR1 KGHSH and CDR2 LQKENI. The CDR3 nucleotides read TGTGCCAGCTCACCACCGGGGGGCTTGAATTCACCCCTCCACTTT. It specifies CASSPPGGLNSPLHF.

This clone was observed a single time. The J gene is TRBJ2-6, the V gene TRBV5-6, with TRBD1 identical over 7 bases. There are 16 residues in the CDR3. Looked up from germline, CDR1 is SGHDT and CDR2 is YYEEEE. The V segment lost 7 bases and the J segment 2 bases; nucleotides outside the gene matches: 9. In nucleotides, the CDR3 is TGTGCCAGCGAGACAGGGTATGGTACTGGGGCCAACGTCCTGACTTTC. It codes for CASETGYGTGANVLTF. Together with reference TRBV5-6 and TRBJ2-6, the CDR3 gives the full variable domain: DAGVTQSPTHLIKTRGQQVTLRCSPKSGHDTVSWYQQALGQGPQFIFQYYEEEERQRGNFPDRFSGHQFPNYSSELNVNALLLGDSALYLCASETGYGTGANVLTFGAGSRLTVL.

This clone came up a few times. V gene TRBV29-1 combines with J gene TRBJ1-1; a possible D gene is TRBD1 (5 bases). This CDR3 region has 12 residues. CDR1 and CDR2 from the germline V gene are SQVTM and ANQGSEA. The V gene lost 4 bases and the J gene lost 1 base, with 7 bases spanning the gap. In nucleotides, the CDR3 is TGCAGCGTTGTGGGGGAGAACACTGAAGCTTTCTTT. It specifies CSVVGENTEAFF.

The V call is TRBV9, the J call TRBJ2-1, with 11 bases that match TRBD2. Germline V gene lookup returns CDR1 SGDLS and CDR2 YYNGEE. The V and J ends lost 0 bases and 7 bases, in that order; junction bases with no gene match: 6. This CDR3 has 16 amino acids. The CDR3 DNA reads as TGTGCCAGCAGCGTAGGGGTAGCGGGGGGGCCTAATGAGCAGTTCTTC. This codes for CASSVGVAGGPNEQFF.

The V call is TRBV12-3 or TRBV12-4, the J call TRBJ2-2, with D possibly matching TRBD1 (6 bases). V gave up 3 bases and J gave up 5 bases, with 7 bases separating them. The CDR3 loop spans 13 amino acids. CDR3 bases: TGTGCCAGCAGTTTGAGGGGGACCGGGGAGCTGTTTTTT. Protein sequence: CASSLRGTGELFF.

The V gene is TRBV11-3, the J gene TRBJ1-2; D is unclear. V was clipped by 2 bases and J by 4 bases, with 5 bases between them. The CDR3 extends over 12 amino acids. Germline V gene sequence: CDR1 SGHNT, CDR2 YENEEA. CDR3 DNA: TGTGCCAGCAGCTTAACCGGCTATGGCTACACCTTC. Amino acids: CASSLTGYGYTF.

The V and J genes are TRBV11-2 and TRBJ1-6, with 8 bases matching TRBD1. This CDR3 contains 16 residues. After removal of 6 bases from V and 0 bases from J, the junction contained 4 bases not matched to a gene. Germline CDR1 is SGHAT and CDR2 is FQNNGV. As DNA, the CDR3 is TGTGCCAGCAGGTTTACAGGGGGCTCCTATAATTCACCCCTCCACTTT. This codes for CASRFTGGSYNSPLHF.

The rearrangement joins TRBV7-2 to TRBJ1-6; D is possibly TRBD1 (6 bases). Germline V gene sequence: CDR1 SGHTA, CDR2 FQGNSA. The V end lost 2 bases, the J end lost 9 bases, and 8 bases lay between the germline ends. CDR3 length: 13 residues. Here the CDR3 reads CASSLFRGSPLHF. The CDR3 bases are TGTGCCAGCAGCTTATTCAGGGGTTCACCCCTCCACTTT. The variable domain in full, completed from reference TRBV7-2 and TRBJ1-6, reads GAGVSQSPSNKVTEKGKDVELRCDPISGHTALYWYRQSLGQGLEFLIYFQGNSAPDKSGLPSDRFSAERTGGSVSTLTIQRTQQEDSAVYLCASSLFRGSPLHFGNGTRLTVT.

The rearrangement joins TRBV7-2 to TRBJ2-1, with 7 bases identical to TRBD2. V lost 6 bases to trimming and J lost 4 bases; unmatched junction nucleotides: 9. This CDR3 is built from 15 residues. The germline V gene has CDR1 SGHTA and CDR2 FQGNSA. The CDR3 DNA follows: TGTGCCAGCAGGATAAGCGGGGCACTTTACAATGAGCAGTTCTTC. It specifies CASRISGALYNEQFF. Looking up the rest from reference TRBV7-2 and TRBJ2-1 gives the full variable domain: GAGVSQSPSNKVTEKGKDVELRCDPISGHTALYWYRQSLGQGLEFLIYFQGNSAPDKSGLPSDRFSAERTGGSVSTLTIQRTQQEDSAVYLCASRISGALYNEQFFGPGTRLTVL.

V usage is TRBV9 and J usage is TRBJ1-2; TRBD1 is a possible D gene (6 bases). Germline V lookup: CDR1 SGDLS, CDR2 YYNGEE. V dropped 4 bases and J dropped 4 bases, with 11 bases sitting between them. This CDR3 spans 13 amino acids. CDR3 sequence reads: CASSRGGAYGYTF. The CDR3 bases are TGTGCCAGCAGCAGGGGGGGGGCCTATGGCTACACCTTC.

The V and J genes are TRBV5-6 and TRBJ2-7; the D call may be TRBD1 or TRBD2 (5 bases each). V dropped 2 bases and J dropped 5 bases, with 17 bases sitting between them. The CDR3 has 15 amino acids. Looked up from germline, CDR1 is SGHDT and CDR2 is YYEEEE. The CDR3 is CASSFQPGPPHEQYF. DNA for the CDR3: TGTGCCAGCAGCTTTCAACCGGGACCCCCTCACGAGCAGTACTTC.

The chain employs TRBV4-1 and TRBJ1-3; D unclear. The V gene lost 1 base and the J gene lost 2 bases, with 6 bases spanning the gap. This CDR3 is 14 amino acids long. Germline V gives CDR1 MGHRA, CDR2 YSYEKL. CDR3 in amino acids: CASSQASPGNTIYF. The CDR3 nucleotides are TGCGCCAGCAGCCAAGCCAGCCCTGGAAACACCATATATTTT.

The chain links TRBV4-2 to TRBJ1-2, with D hard to call. This CDR3 has 14 amino acids. With 1 base removed from V and 7 bases from J, the gap between germline ends came to 13 bases. Germline values: CDR1 LGHNA, CDR2 YNFKEQ. CDR3 sequence (DNA): TGTGCCAGCAGCCAAGCCGGACGGTCATCTGGCTACACCTTC. Its translation: CASSQAGRSSGYTF.

The chain combines TRBV27 with TRBJ2-7, with no clear D. This CDR3 comprises 12 residues. V lost 6 bases to trimming and J lost 6 bases, with 12 bases between them. Germline loops: CDR1 MNHEY, CDR2 SMNVEV (reference sequence). CDR3 bases: TGTGCCAGCAGACTTGAAGGGCGCGAGCAGTACTTC. Protein sequence: CASRLEGREQYF.

This clone turned up a few times. The rearrangement uses TRBV7-9 and TRBJ1-4; 7 bases are shared with TRBD1. The trim removed 1 base at V and 8 bases at J, leaving 7 bases unmatched. CDR1 SEHNR and CDR2 FQNEAQ come from the germline V gene (reference sequence). The CDR3 covers 15 residues. The CDR3 loop is CASSLGDRAGEKLFF. CDR3 nucleotides: TGTGCCAGCAGCTTAGGCGACAGGGCCGGGGAAAAACTGTTTTTT.

This chain connects TRBV7-2 to TRBJ2-3; D gene uncertain. CDR1 is SGHTA and CDR2 is FQGNSA in the germline V gene. The V end lost 1 base, the J end lost 1 base, and 9 bases lay between the germline ends. This CDR3 region has 15 residues. CDR3 coding DNA: TGTGCCAGCAGCTTAGTAGGGCCAGGCACAGATACGCAGTATTTT. Translated, it gives CASSLVGPGTDTQYF. The variable domain in full, completed from reference TRBV7-2 and TRBJ2-3, reads GAGVSQSPSNKVTEKGKDVELRCDPISGHTALYWYRQSLGQGLEFLIYFQGNSAPDKSGLPSDRFSAERTGGSVSTLTIQRTQQEDSAVYLCASSLVGPGTDTQYFGPGTRLTVL.